A single sample gave rise to the 19 T cell receptor beta chains below, sequenced in a study of spatial heterogeneity in lung cancer. Study-level findings and limits: Counts of expanded intratumoral alpha and beta TCRs tracked tumor mutation counts.

TCRdb fed the 5' RACE reads into MiXCR, producing one record per CDR3 protein. The sample holds over 10,000 distinct CDR3 sequences; just over 5% are singletons and the top ten take 20% to 25%. What these receptors recognize is not known. Time point in this sample: sample taken at primary tumor resection. Sequenced material: lung tumor tissue, taken at surgery. The receptors originated from a male donor with early-stage non-small cell lung cancer.

In this sample, this clonotype turned up a few times. Little can be read into the size of this beta chain, an off-target read in a library designed for alpha chains. The chain links TRBV5-1 to TRBJ1-6; possible D gene TRBD1, 6 bases. Germline V gives CDR1 SGHRS, CDR2 YFSETQ. CDR3 length: 16 amino acids. V was cut by 3 bases and J by 5 bases, with 15 bases left in between. CDR3: CASSSLAGGDNSPLHF. CDR3 coding DNA: TGCGCCAGCAGCTCCCTAGCGGGGGGCGATAATTCACCCCTCCACTTT.

This clonotype was counted at least ten times. The library was prepared for alpha chains; this beta chain is a stray read, so its frequency means little. The V gene is TRBV6-2 or TRBV6-3, the J gene TRBJ2-7, with a tentative D call TRBD2 (5 bases). The germline V and J ends were trimmed by 2 bases and 5 bases, with 10 bases remaining between them. Germline V lookup: CDR1 MNHEY, CDR2 SVGEGT. The CDR3 consists of 13 residues. In nucleotides, the CDR3 is TGTGCCAGCAGTTACCGGGATATGGACGAGCAGTACTTC. This codes for CASSYRDMDEQYF.

This clonotype was seen at least ten times. This beta chain is a stray sequence in a library constructed for alpha chains; its clone size is not meaningful. The genes are TRBV20-1 and TRBJ2-7, with D unresolved. CDR1 and CDR2 (germline): DFQATT, SNEGSKA (reference sequence). The CDR3 is 10 residues long. The V and J ends lost 3 bases and 6 bases respectively, with 6 bases between them. This CDR3 is CSASYAEQYF. CDR3 sequence (DNA): TGCAGTGCTAGCTATGCCGAGCAGTACTTC.

This clonotype was counted many times. A library made for alpha chains picked up this beta chain off target, so its size means little. This chain joins TRBV5-6 and TRBJ1-1; the match to TRBD1 covers 7 bases. This CDR3 contains 15 residues. Germline assignment: CDR1 SGHDT and CDR2 YYEEEE. V gave up 4 bases and J gave up 2 bases; unmatched junction bases: 8. CDR3 in DNA: TGTGCCAGCAGCGGTACCGGGACAGCTAACACTGAAGCTTTCTTT. Translating it yields CASSGTGTANTEAFF.

This clonotype was counted many times. This beta chain turned up in a library designed for alpha chains; as an off-target read, its abundance says little. This chain joins TRBV11-2 and TRBJ2-2; tentatively, D is TRBD1 or TRBD2 (5 bases each). This CDR3 contains 15 residues. V lost 5 bases, J lost 6 bases, and 16 bases lay in between. The germline V gene encodes CDR1 SGHAT and CDR2 FQNNGV. The CDR3 here is CASSIRDPRPGELFF. The CDR3 DNA reads TGTGCCAGCAGCATCCGGGACCCACGCCCCGGGGAGCTGTTTTTT.

This clonotype was counted at least ten times. The library was built for alpha chains, so this beta chain is an off-target read and its size means little. The chain has TRBV19 and TRBJ1-1, with 8 bases lining up with TRBD1. The junction had 9 bases not matched to a gene; V was cut back by 4 bases and J by 2 bases. The CDR3 has 16 residues. Germline CDR1 and CDR2: LNHDA and SQIVND (reference sequence). The CDR3 loop is CASSSQGARANTEAFF. CDR3 sequence (DNA): TGTGCCAGTAGTAGTCAGGGGGCGCGTGCCAACACTGAAGCTTTCTTT.

To note about this clonotype: Because this beta chain is a stray read in a library intended to capture alpha chains, its abundance should not be given much weight. The genes are TRBV10-1 and TRBJ2-7; the D is unclear. The germline V gene encodes CDR1 WNHNN and CDR2 SYGVQD (reference sequence). V was pared by 4 bases and J by 0 bases, with 7 bases between. The CDR3 contains 13 residues. CDR3 sequence reads: CASSAASSYEQYF. The CDR3 coding sequence is TGCGCCAGCAGTGCTGCGAGCTCCTACGAGCAGTACTTC.

This clonotype was found many times. Since the library was made to target alpha chains, this beta chain is a stray read and its abundance is not meaningful. V gene TRBV20-1 combines with J gene TRBJ2-5, with D possibly TRBD2 on 5 matching bases. The CDR3 totals 16 residues. Per germline, CDR1 DFQATT and CDR2 SNEGSKA (reference sequence). V dropped 0 bases and J dropped 7 bases, with 21 bases sitting between them. CDR3 sequence reads: CSARDPGGASPGTQYF. The CDR3 bases are TGCAGTGCTAGAGACCCCGGAGGCGCTTCCCCGGGGACCCAGTACTTC.

With respect to this clonotype: This beta chain was picked up by a library intended for alpha chains and is off target, so its count carries little meaning. The chain couples TRBV4-1 to TRBJ1-2, with 11 bases matching TRBD1. The J segment lost 8 bases and the V segment lost 0 bases, leaving 5 bases of the junction unmatched. Looked up from germline, CDR1 is MGHRA and CDR2 is YSYEKL. The CDR3 length is 15 residues. The DNA of the CDR3 is TGCGCCAGCAGCCAAGATGGACAGGGGGCAGGCGGCTACACCTTC. It is translated as CASSQDGQGAGGYTF.

This clonotype was observed many times. A library made for alpha chains picked up this beta chain off target, so its size means little. This sequence joins TRBV6-5 and TRBJ2-3; unclear D gene. This CDR3 has 14 amino acids. The V and J ends lost 3 bases and 2 bases respectively, with 9 bases between them. Looked up from germline, CDR1 is MNHEY and CDR2 is SVGAGI. The CDR3 coding sequence is TGTGCCAGCAGTTATAATCCCTCCACAGATACGCAGTATTTT. This encodes CASSYNPSTDTQYF.

This clonotype was seen ten or more times. This beta chain was picked up by a library intended for alpha chains and is off target, so its count carries little meaning. This rearrangement joins TRBV6-2 or TRBV6-3 to TRBJ1-5; D is ambiguous. Trimming took 6 bases from V and 0 from J, leaving 12 bases between them. The CDR3 sequence is 15 residues long. The germline gives CDR1 MNHEY, CDR2 SVGEGT. CDR3 amino acids: CASSPGRYSNQPQHF. In DNA, the CDR3 is TGTGCCAGCAGCCCCGGCAGATATAGCAATCAGCCCCAGCATTTT.

This clonotype was counted ten times or more. Being off target in a library aimed at alpha chains, this beta chain has a size of little meaning. The chain couples TRBV20-1 to TRBJ1-4, with D unresolved. The CDR3 consists of 12 residues. Germline values: CDR1 DFQATT, CDR2 SNEGSKA (reference sequence). V lost 6 bases, J lost 6 bases, and 11 bases lay in between. Here the CDR3 DNA reads TGCAGTGCCCACCCGACCTATGAAAAACTGTTTTTT. Translating it yields CSAHPTYEKLFF.

Note on this clonotype: At one of its ends the junction is not consistent with the germline gene, which may arise from a read error. The size of this beta chain means little, since it is a stray read in a library made for alpha chains. The gene calls are TRBV7-7 and TRBJ2-1; D is possibly TRBD2 (5 bases). The CDR3 covers 15 residues. Germline CDR1 SSHAT, CDR2 FNYEAQ (reference sequence). CDR3 sequence reads: CASSLTGSSYNEQFF. As DNA, the CDR3 is TGTGCTAGCAGCCTCACGGGAAGCTCCTACAATGAGCAGTTCTTC.

Comment on this clonotype: Found in a library prepared for alpha chains, this beta chain is an off-target read, and its abundance has little meaning. This chain joins TRBV20-1 and TRBJ2-7, with D perhaps matching TRBD2 (5 bases). Trimming left V 5 bases short and J 4 bases short, with 18 bases between. Germline-derived CDR1 and CDR2 are DFQATT and SNEGSKA (reference sequence). This CDR3 comprises 14 residues. CDR3 residues: CSAVAGVGLYEQYF. The CDR3 nucleotides read TGCAGTGCTGTGGCCGGGGTGGGCCTATACGAGCAGTACTTC.

This clonotype was recorded many times. This beta chain is a stray sequence in a library constructed for alpha chains; its clone size is not meaningful. The rearrangement uses TRBV13 and TRBJ2-1, with 11 bases lining up with TRBD2. Germline V gene sequence: CDR1 PRHDT, CDR2 FYEKMQ (reference sequence). The CDR3 spans 14 residues. With 3 bases clipped from V and 12 bases from J, the junction kept 7 bases outside the gene matches. The CDR3 loop is CASSLTSGVPRQFF. The CDR3 DNA reads TGTGCCAGCAGCTTGACTAGCGGGGTTCCGAGGCAGTTCTTC.

This clonotype was found many times. Since the library was made to target alpha chains, this beta chain is a stray read and its abundance is not meaningful. The chain's CDR3 is CASSEGHLDSPLHF. CDR3 DNA sequence: TGTGCCAGCAGCGAGGGACACCTCGATTCACCCCTCCACTTT. The chain uses TRBV7-2 and TRBJ1-6; maybe TRBD1 (6 bases). The germline V gene has CDR1 SGHTA and CDR2 FQGNSA. This CDR3 contains 14 residues. With 5 bases removed from V and 8 bases from J, the gap between germline ends came to 13 bases.

There are a few counts of this clonotype. This beta chain appears as a stray read in a library generated for alpha chains; its size is not informative. The chain is built from TRBV20-1 and TRBJ1-3; the D gene is possibly TRBD1 (5 bases). Germline V gene lookup returns CDR1 DFQATT and CDR2 SNEGSKA (reference sequence). V gave up 7 bases and J gave up 1 base, with 17 bases separating them. The CDR3 sequence is 15 residues long. The CDR3 DNA follows: TGCAGTGTGACCAAGCCAGGGTTTTCTGGAAACACCATATATTTT. Its translation: CSVTKPGFSGNTIYF.

As concerns this clonotype: Within a library made for alpha chains, this beta chain is off target, and its count is uninformative. The rearrangement joins TRBV6-2 or TRBV6-3 to TRBJ2-2; TRBD1 might be the D (6 bases). The germline CDR1 and CDR2 sequences are MNHEY and SVGEGT. The germline V and J ends were trimmed by 4 bases and 2 bases, with 11 bases remaining between them. This CDR3 region has 15 residues. The CDR3 spells CASSSTGHNTGELFF. The CDR3 DNA follows: TGTGCCAGCAGTTCCACAGGGCATAACACCGGGGAGCTGTTTTTT.

This clonotype was counted between two and nine times. The size of this beta chain means little, since it is a stray read in a library made for alpha chains. This chain links TRBV18 with TRBJ2-7; D is perhaps TRBD1 (5 bases). The germline gives CDR1 KGHSH, CDR2 LQKENI. The germline V and J ends were trimmed by 6 bases and 5 bases, with 17 bases remaining between them. The CDR3 has 14 residues. CDR3 loop: CASSPREGENEQYF. DNA of the CDR3: TGTGCCAGCTCGCCCAGGGAAGGAGAGAACGAGCAGTACTTC.